These 25 T cell receptor beta chains share one sample of origin, sequenced in a study of cytomegalovirus exposure and HLA in healthy donors. The table came from immunoSEQ multiplex PCR; TCRdb's copy has only in-frame clones and leaves some out. The top ten hold more than 2% of the sample, which has about 160,000 clones, 86% seen once. Sequencing was done on a sample of PBMCs. Receptor source: a woman between 18 and 30 years old in good health and CMV-seronegative.

The table lists this clone with a few counts. The J gene is TRBJ2-3, the V gene TRBV2, with D perhaps TRBD1 (7 bases). The CDR3 covers 16 residues. Germline CDR1 SNHLY, CDR2 FYNNEI. Deletions cut 5 bases from V and 2 bases from J, with 17 bases between. The CDR3 nucleotides are TGTGCCAGCAGTTTTAGACAGGGAGGTGTCACAGATACGCAGTATTTT. Its protein product is CASSFRQGGVTDTQYF.

CDR3 sequence (DNA): TGTGCCAGCAGTGAAGTTTTGTGGGTAGGGGCCGGAAACACCATATATTTT. This encodes CASSEVLWVGAGNTIYF. The chain uses TRBV6-1 and TRBJ1-3; perhaps TRBD1 as D (5 bases). V was clipped by 1 base and J by 4 bases, with 17 bases between them. From germline, CDR1 is MNHNS and CDR2 SASEGT. The CDR3 length is 17 residues.

This chain connects TRBV10-1 to TRBJ2-7; 11 positions match TRBD1. Germline assignment: CDR1 WNHNN and CDR2 SYGVQD (reference sequence). V was pared by 1 base and J by 6 bases, with 2 bases of the junction left unmatched. The CDR3 runs to 14 residues. CDR3 protein: CASSEWTGGAEQYF. The DNA for the CDR3 is TGCGCCAGCAGTGAGTGGACAGGGGGCGCCGAGCAGTACTTC.

The chain combines TRBV29-1 with TRBJ2-7, with 9 bases aligning to TRBD1. V lost 6 bases, J lost 4 bases, and 10 bases stayed unmatched. Germline CDR1 and CDR2: SQVTM and ANQGSEA. The CDR3 spans 14 residues. Written as DNA, the CDR3 is TGCAGCGTCCGACCGGGACAGGGATCATACGAGCAGTACTTC. Its translation: CSVRPGQGSYEQYF.

The chain recombines TRBV27 with TRBJ1-4; a possible D gene is TRBD1 (6 bases). Germline V gives CDR1 MNHEY, CDR2 SMNVEV (reference sequence). Trimming removed 3 bases at V and 11 bases at J, with 13 bases between. The CDR3 is made up of 13 amino acids. CDR3 nucleotide sequence: TGTGCCAGCAGTTTCTCAGGGGTGCTGAAACTGTTTTTT. Its protein is CASSFSGVLKLFF.

The chain combines TRBV6-5 with TRBJ2-3; TRBD1 might be the D (5 bases). This CDR3 is 12 amino acids long. Germline assignment: CDR1 MNHEY and CDR2 SVGAGI. V lost 9 bases and J 1 base, leaving 8 bases between the germline ends. This CDR3 reads CAREGGTDTQYF. The CDR3 DNA is TGTGCCAGGGAAGGGGGCACAGATACGCAGTATTTT.

The rearrangement joins TRBV6-1 to TRBJ1-5, with D hard to call. Deletions cut 2 bases from V and 5 bases from J, with 10 bases between. The CDR3 is 14 amino acids. From germline, CDR1 is MNHNS and CDR2 SASEGT. Here the CDR3 DNA reads TGTGCCAGCAGTGAAATCTTACAGCATCAGCCCCAGCATTTT. It codes for CASSEILQHQPQHF.

The V and J genes are TRBV18 and TRBJ2-7; 9 bases line up with TRBD1. The germline gives CDR1 KGHSH, CDR2 LQKENI. This CDR3 comprises 15 residues. Trimming took 6 bases from V and 3 from J; bases not matched to a gene: 9. The CDR3 protein is CASSRGQGLIYEQYF. CDR3 in DNA: TGTGCCAGCTCCCGCGGACAGGGGTTAATCTACGAGCAGTACTTC. Variable domain in full (rest from reference TRBV18 and TRBJ2-7): NAGVMQNPRHLVRRRGQEARLRCSPMKGHSHVYWYRQLPEEGLKFMVYLQKENIIDESGMPKERFSAEFPKEGPSILRIQQVVRGDSAAYFCASSRGQGLIYEQYFGPGTRLTVT.

The chain uses TRBV25-1 and TRBJ1-5; 7 bases match TRBD1. Looked up from germline, CDR1 is MGHDK and CDR2 is SYGVNS. The CDR3 extends over 16 amino acids. Losses at the gene ends were 3 bases for V and 5 bases for J; bases not matched to a gene: 10. CDR3 DNA: TGTGCCAGCAGTGAGCGCCAAGACAGGGAAGATCAGCCCCAGCATTTT. Amino acid sequence: CASSERQDREDQPQHF.

The rearrangement links TRBV15 to TRBJ2-2; 13 nucleotides agree with TRBD2. Losses at the gene ends were 6 bases for V and 5 bases for J; bases not matched to a gene: 9. The CDR3 is 17 residues long. The germline V gene encodes CDR1 LNHNV and CDR2 YYDKDF (reference sequence). CDR3 bases: TGTGCCACCAGTGCACCCGGGACTAGCGGGAATACCGGGGAGCTGTTTTTT. It specifies CATSAPGTSGNTGELFF.

There are a few counts of this clone. Germline is not matched at one junction end, which may reflect a read error. This rearrangement joins TRBV19 to TRBJ1-2, with D unresolved. The CDR3 is 14 amino acids. Germline V gene sequence: CDR1 LNHDA, CDR2 SQIVND (reference sequence). The CDR3 spells CVSGRADATYGYTF. The CDR3 DNA reads as TGTGTCAGTGGGCGGGCAGACGCCACCTATGGCTACACCTTC. The whole variable domain, remainder taken from reference TRBV19 and TRBJ1-2, is DGGITQSPKYLFRKEGQNVTLSCEQNLNHDAMYWYRQDPGQGLRLIYYSQIVNDFQKGDIAEGYSVSREKKESFPLTVTSAQKNPTAFYLCVSGRADATYGYTFGSGTRLTVV.

This clone has more than one count but fewer than ten. The chain has TRBV6-5 and TRBJ2-7; D perhaps matches TRBD2 (6 bases). Germline CDR1 MNHEY, CDR2 SVGAGI. This CDR3 has 15 amino acids. The V end lost 6 bases, the J end lost 2 bases, and 17 bases lay between the germline ends. The CDR3 reads CASSLRHGSPYEQYF. DNA of the CDR3: TGTGCCAGCAGCCTGAGGCACGGGAGCCCCTACGAGCAGTACTTC.

The chain combines TRBV11-3 with TRBJ2-1; a possible D gene is TRBD1 (6 bases). Trimming cost V 4 bases and J 4 bases, with 17 bases left between them. Germline lookup yields CDR1 SGHNT and CDR2 YENEEA. This CDR3 has 16 amino acids. CDR3 coding DNA: TGTGCCAGCAGCTGGGCCCCATTAAGGGGGTACAATGAGCAGTTCTTC. Translating it yields CASSWAPLRGYNEQFF.

The chain joins TRBV12-2 to TRBJ2-7; the listed D gene, TRBD1, was not tested against the DNA. TRBV12-2 is given as a pseudogene. The CDR3 runs to 17 residues. CDR3 bases: TGTGCAAGTCGCTCCGAGCACCAAACAGGGGAACCTTACGAGCAGTACTTC. Translation: CASRSEHQTGEPYEQYF.

The chain employs TRBV15 and TRBJ1-5; 11 positions match TRBD1. Per the germline V gene, CDR1 is LNHNV and CDR2 is YYDKDF (reference sequence). The CDR3 covers 17 residues. Trimming at V came to 1 base and at J to 7 bases, leaving 9 bases not matched to a gene. The CDR3 DNA sequence: TGTGCCACCAGCAGAGTTTATGGACAGGGGGCACAGCAGCCCCAGCATTTT. This translates into CATSRVYGQGAQQPQHF.

The V gene is TRBV7-2, the J gene TRBJ2-1; 7 bases line up with TRBD2. Germline CDR1 and CDR2: SGHTA and FQGNSA. The CDR3 sequence is 16 residues long. The V segment lost 3 bases and the J segment 4 bases; nucleotides outside the gene matches: 9. Here the CDR3 DNA reads TGTGCCAGCAGCTTGTCCGCGGGGGACCCTTACAATGAGCAGTTCTTC. Its translation: CASSLSAGDPYNEQFF.

V is TRBV6-1 and J is TRBJ2-1; no definite D call. This CDR3 has 11 amino acids. The germline V gene has CDR1 MNHNS and CDR2 SASEGT. The V end lost 10 bases, the J end lost 2 bases, and 6 bases lay between the germline ends. CDR3 in amino acids: CATLPYNEQFF. CDR3 nucleotide sequence: TGTGCCACTCTTCCCTACAATGAGCAGTTCTTC.

In nucleotides, the CDR3 is TGTGCCAGCAGTGACCAGCTGACAGGGGGCGCAAAGAGGTACACCTTC. This gives the protein CASSDQLTGGAKRYTF. The V and J genes are TRBV2 and TRBJ1-2, with TRBD1 matching 10 bases. CDR1 and CDR2 (germline): SNHLY, FYNNEI. The length of the CDR3 is 16 residues. The ends lost 3 bases at V and 11 bases at J; junction bases unmatched: 15.

The rearrangement joins TRBV7-9 to TRBJ2-1; 7 nucleotides align to TRBD2. The junction had 7 bases not matched to a gene; V was cut back by 5 bases and J by 6 bases. Per germline, CDR1 SEHNR and CDR2 FQNEAQ (reference sequence). This CDR3 spans 14 amino acids. The CDR3, as DNA: TGTGCCAGCAGCGGGGGGGTTCCCCTCAATGAGCAGTTCTTC. Translated: CASSGGVPLNEQFF.

V is TRBV2 and J is TRBJ1-2, with 8 bases matching TRBD1. The V gene end was trimmed by 8 bases and the J gene end by 6 bases; junction bases not matched to a gene: 11. The germline V gene has CDR1 SNHLY and CDR2 FYNNEI. The CDR3 consists of 14 residues. The CDR3 is CASSPGQEKNGYTF. CDR3 nucleotide sequence: TGTGCCAGCTCTCCGGGACAGGAAAAGAATGGCTACACCTTC.

The chain combines TRBV9 with TRBJ2-3; D not resolved. CDR1 is SGDLS and CDR2 is YYNGEE in the germline V gene. The V and J ends lost 4 bases and 3 bases respectively, with 6 bases between them. The CDR3 loop spans 12 amino acids. In nucleotides, the CDR3 is TGTGCCAGCAGCATACTGACAGATACGCAGTATTTT. Amino acids: CASSILTDTQYF.

V gene TRBV10-3 combines with J gene TRBJ2-5; tentative D call: TRBD1 (6 bases). V dropped 8 bases and J dropped 5 bases, with 18 bases sitting between them. CDR1 ENHRY and CDR2 SYGVKD come from the germline V gene. The CDR3 length is 14 residues. The CDR3 sequence: CAIGFVGAGETQYF. DNA for the CDR3: TGTGCCATCGGGTTCGTGGGGGCAGGGGAGACCCAGTACTTC.

This clone occurred many times. The V and J genes are TRBV10-3 and TRBJ1-1, with D perhaps TRBD1 (5 bases). The CDR3 is made up of 14 amino acids. The germline V gene has CDR1 ENHRY and CDR2 SYGVKD. V was clipped by 3 bases and J by 5 bases, with 13 bases between them. The CDR3 region has the DNA TGTGCCATCAGTGATATAGTCGGGGGGACTGAAGCTTTCTTT. Its translation: CAISDIVGGTEAFF.

This clone was seen only a few times. Written as DNA, the CDR3 is TGTGCCAGCAGCTTAACAGTGCGGGCGGACGGGGAGCTGTTTTTT. The encoded protein is CASSLTVRADGELFF. The rearrangement links TRBV7-8 to TRBJ2-2; TRBD2 might be the D (5 bases). Trimming cost V 2 bases and J 7 bases, with 14 bases left between them. This CDR3 spans 15 amino acids. The germline V gene has CDR1 SGHVS and CDR2 FQNEAQ.

The V and J genes are TRBV18 and TRBJ1-3; D not certain. Germline CDR1 reads KGHSH; CDR2 reads LQKENI. This CDR3 has 15 residues. V gave up 3 bases and J gave up 0 bases, with 9 bases separating them. The CDR3 nucleotides are TGTGCCAGCTCACCTCCCCAGGTCTCTGGAAACACCATATATTTT. This encodes CASSPPQVSGNTIYF.